One and the same sample provided the 5 T cell receptor beta chains below, sequenced in a study of esophageal squamous cell carcinoma under preoperative chemotherapy (dated by TCRdb to 2017 to 2018). According to the study, the label for this sample's time point signals: before preoperative PTX-NDP chemotherapy. The library was produced with PCR. Sequencing took place on a HiSeq X Ten. Clones were called with MiXCR by TCRdb after fastp trimmed the public reads at Q25, and only in-frame beta chains were retained. Entries that share a CDR3 protein sequence are merged under the most common genes and DNA. Here the sample has 15,000 or so distinct CDR3 sequences; roughly half occur a single time. The top ten clones comprise approximately 30% of the sample. Sampling was conducted from a patient given preoperative chemotherapy. Receptors were obtained from a human donor with esophageal squamous cell carcinoma. The donor label of this sample is uncertain.

The chain uses TRBV11-2 and TRBJ2-5, with 7 bases aligning to TRBD2. Near its end, the DNA agrees better with TRBJ2-7, so the J call may be wrong. The CDR3 runs 15 residues. Germline CDR1 is SGHAT and CDR2 is FQNNGV. The CDR3: CASSLGGGTPYEQYF. The CDR3, as DNA: TGTGCCAGCAGCTTAGGGGGGGGGACGCCCTACGAGCAGTACTTC.

This clonotype was found many times. The V call is TRBV4-1, the J call TRBJ2-3; 8 bases line up with TRBD1. CDR3 length equals 16 residues. Per germline, CDR1 MGHRA and CDR2 YSYEKL. The V segment lost 2 bases and the J segment 1 base; nucleotides outside the gene matches: 5. The DNA of the CDR3 is TGCGCCAGCAGCCAAACCGCGGGACAGGGCACAGATACGCAGTATTTT. This sequence encodes CASSQTAGQGTDTQYF.

The rearrangement uses TRBV7-6 and TRBJ2-1; D is perhaps TRBD1 or TRBD2 (5 bases each). Matching the DNA end better, TRBJ2-7 makes the J call doubtful. The CDR3 length is 15 residues. CDR1 is SGHVS, CDR2 FNYEAQ, per germline. CDR3 loop: CASSLGAGRALEQYF. DNA of the CDR3: TGTGCCAGCAGCTTAGGGGCGGGCAGGGCACTCGAGCAGTACTTC.

The CDR3 spells CASSFGNTEAFF. The CDR3 DNA is TGTGCCAGCAGCTTCGGAAACACTGAAGCTTTCTTT. V usage is TRBV7-6 and J usage is TRBJ1-1; D not resolved. Germline V gene sequence: CDR1 SGHVS, CDR2 FNYEAQ. With 3 bases removed from V and 2 bases from J, the gap between germline ends came to 4 bases. The CDR3 totals 12 residues.

The rearrangement links TRBV7-3 to TRBJ2-7, with 7 bases aligning to TRBD1. This CDR3 has 14 amino acids. Per germline, CDR1 SGHTA and CDR2 FQGTGA. V gave up 5 bases and J gave up 5 bases; unmatched junction bases: 9. Here the CDR3 reads CASSVQGSGDEQYF. The DNA for the CDR3 is TGTGCCAGCAGCGTACAGGGGTCCGGGGACGAGCAGTACTTC.